The next 20 T cell receptor beta chains were all read from a single sample in a study of blood T cells in healthy people across ages. Through a sample-barcoded 5' primer and a J-beta primer mix, a second PCR was run for roughly 6 to 11 cycles. Via MiXCR, TCRdb re-called the 5' RACE reads, giving one row per CDR3 protein. Among some 1,800,000 distinct CDR3 sequences listed, about two fifths were seen once. The sequencing input was blood. These TCRs come from a human donor in good health.

The chain couples TRBV20-1 to TRBJ1-4, with a tentative D call TRBD1 (5 bases). Trimming took off 2 bases at V and 0 bases at J, with 10 bases between the two ends. Germline CDR1 and CDR2: DFQATT and SNEGSKA (reference sequence). There are 15 residues in the CDR3. CDR3 coding DNA: TGCAGTGCTAGATGGGGGGTTTCAACTAATGAAAAACTGTTTTTT. The encoded protein is CSARWGVSTNEKLFF.

This chain links TRBV27 with TRBJ1-6; 9 bases fit TRBD1. V dropped 6 bases and J dropped 1; count of bases not matched to a gene: 7. The CDR3 runs to 17 residues. CDR1 and CDR2 (germline): MNHEY, SMNVEV (reference sequence). The chain's CDR3 is CASSSTQGASYNSPLHF. The CDR3 region has the DNA TGTGCCAGCAGCTCGACACAGGGGGCGTCCTATAATTCACCCCTCCACTTT.

The rearrangement links TRBV20-1 to TRBJ1-2, with D uncertain. The CDR3 spans 13 residues. The germline V gene encodes CDR1 DFQATT and CDR2 SNEGSKA (reference sequence). This CDR3 is CSINEVSLGGYTF. In nucleotides, the CDR3 is TGCAGCATTAACGAAGTGAGCTTAGGTGGCTACACCTTC.

This clonotype turned up a few times. This chain uses TRBV28 with TRBJ2-1; TRBD2 agrees at 12 bases. The CDR3 has 14 amino acids. Losses at the gene ends were 5 bases for V and 6 bases for J; bases not matched to a gene: 2. The germline V gene has CDR1 MDHEN and CDR2 SYDVKM. CDR3 sequence reads: CASSRTSGVNEQFF. CDR3 nucleotide sequence: TGTGCCAGCAGTCGGACTAGCGGGGTCAATGAGCAGTTCTTC.

This clonotype was counted only a few times. This chain joins TRBV5-4 and TRBJ2-3; D is ambiguous. The CDR3 is 14 amino acids. Per germline, CDR1 SGHNT and CDR2 YYREEE (reference sequence). V gave up 5 bases and J gave up 0 bases, with 10 bases separating them. The CDR3, as DNA: TGTGCCAGCAGGTTCGCGCTTAGCACAGATACGCAGTATTTT. It is translated as CASRFALSTDTQYF.

The chain carries TRBV4-3 and TRBJ1-1, with TRBD1 matching over 8 bases. The CDR3 sequence is 16 residues long. The germline gives CDR1 LGHNA, CDR2 YSLEER. Germline trimming cut 2 bases from V and 5 bases from J; bases unmatched to any gene: 10. CDR3 in amino acids: CASSQTFGTGGTEAFF. For the CDR3, the DNA is TGCGCCAGCAGCCAAACCTTCGGGACAGGTGGGACTGAAGCTTTCTTT.

This clonotype has only a few counts. The CDR3 region has the DNA TGCGCCAGCAGCTTCACAGGGGTGGATGAGCAGTTCTTC. Amino acid sequence: CASSFTGVDEQFF. The chain couples TRBV5-1 to TRBJ2-1; 7 nucleotides align to TRBD1. The germline V gene encodes CDR1 SGHRS and CDR2 YFSETQ. The ends lost 2 bases at V and 8 bases at J; junction bases unmatched: 4. This CDR3 region has 13 residues.

V is TRBV15 and J is TRBJ2-1; weak D call: TRBD1 (5 bases). Trimming shortened V by 11 bases and J by 2 bases, and 13 bases separated the two germline ends. CDR3 size: 13 residues. Germline CDR1 LNHNV, CDR2 YYDKDF (reference sequence). CDR3 sequence reads: CAVGALPYNEQFF. Here the CDR3 DNA reads TGTGCCGTAGGGGCCCTCCCCTACAATGAGCAGTTCTTC.

V usage is TRBV9 and J usage is TRBJ2-7; unclear D gene. The germline CDR1 and CDR2 sequences are SGDLS and YYNGEE. The ends were cut back, 0 bases at V and 2 bases at J, with 12 bases in the middle. The CDR3 totals 15 residues. The CDR3 here is CASSVGPALTYEQYF. The CDR3 DNA follows: TGTGCCAGCAGCGTAGGACCAGCGTTAACCTACGAGCAGTACTTC.

The chain joins TRBV13 to TRBJ2-1; a weak D match, TRBD2 (6 bases). CDR1 is PRHDT, CDR2 FYEKMQ, per germline (reference sequence). V dropped 5 bases and J dropped 10 bases, with 9 bases sitting between them. CDR3 size: 11 residues. The CDR3 DNA reads TGTGCCAGCAGCAACCGGGGGGAGCAGTTCTTC. This sequence encodes CASSNRGEQFF.

In this sample, this clonotype turned up a few times. This sequence joins TRBV3-1 and TRBJ2-5; 12 nucleotides agree with TRBD2. The J call is doubtful: the DNA matches TRBJ2-7 better. CDR3 length: 16 amino acids. Germline lookup yields CDR1 LGHDT and CDR2 YNNKEL (reference sequence). As DNA, the CDR3 is TGTGCCAGCAGCCATCCACTAGCGGGGGGAAGATACGAGCAGTACTTC. Its translation is CASSHPLAGGRYEQYF.

The gene calls are TRBV28 and TRBJ2-3; 7 bases agree with TRBD1. The ends lost 6 bases at V and 5 bases at J; junction bases unmatched: 14. The CDR3 extends over 16 amino acids. In germline, CDR1 is MDHEN, CDR2 SYDVKM. CDR3 sequence reads: CASSGVRDSGLDTQYF. CDR3 DNA sequence: TGTGCCAGCAGCGGAGTCCGGGACAGCGGCCTAGATACGCAGTATTTT. Filled out from reference TRBV28 and TRBJ2-3, the complete variable domain reads DVKVTQSSRYLVKRTGEKVFLECVQDMDHENMFWYRQDPGLGLRLIYFSYDVKMKEKGDIPEGYSVSREKKERFSLILESASTNQTSMYLCASSGVRDSGLDTQYFGPGTRLTVL.

This clonotype was picked up a small number of times. The genes are TRBV29-1 and TRBJ2-1, with TRBD1 matching 9 bases. From germline, CDR1 is SQVTM and CDR2 ANQGSEA. This CDR3 has 13 residues. V shed 5 bases, J shed 10 bases, and the junction held 9 bases outside the gene matches. This CDR3 is CSVTSRDRVEQFF. CDR3 DNA: TGCAGCGTTACGTCCCGGGACAGGGTCGAGCAGTTCTTC.

This chain uses TRBV11-1 with TRBJ2-7; possible D gene TRBD1, 6 bases. This CDR3 is built from 16 residues. V was clipped by 6 bases and J by 0 bases, with 18 bases between them. Germline V gene data show CDR1 as SGHAT and CDR2 as FQDESV (reference sequence). The CDR3 sequence: CASRPGAKGSSYEQYF. CDR3 sequence (DNA): TGTGCCAGCAGGCCAGGGGCAAAAGGGAGCTCCTACGAGCAGTACTTC.

The V gene is TRBV5-6, the J gene TRBJ2-7; D possibly corresponds to TRBD2 (5 bases). The V end was cut by 2 bases, the J end by 7 bases, with 19 bases between. Germline V gene sequence: CDR1 SGHDT, CDR2 YYEEEE. The CDR3 spans 15 residues. The CDR3 DNA reads as TGTGCCAGCAGCTTAGTGGGTAGCAACCCGGGGGAGCAGTACTTC. It yields the protein CASSLVGSNPGEQYF.

V and J are TRBV12-3 or TRBV12-4 and TRBJ2-5; the D gene is possibly TRBD1 (6 bases). V was cut by 8 bases and J by 0 bases, with 13 bases left in between. This CDR3 region has 14 residues. The DNA for the CDR3 is TGTGCCAGCGCCAGGGGCATGTACCAAGAGACCCAGTACTTC. Protein product: CASARGMYQETQYF.

This rearrangement joins TRBV29-1 to TRBJ1-1, with 9 bases matching TRBD1. There are 15 residues in the CDR3. CDR1 SQVTM and CDR2 ANQGSEA come from the germline V gene. The junction had 6 bases not matched to a gene; V was cut back by 0 bases and J by 4 bases. DNA of the CDR3: TGCAGCGTTGAAGAACAGGGGGCGGTGGTCACTGAAGCTTTCTTT. It is translated as CSVEEQGAVVTEAFF. The whole variable domain, remainder taken from reference TRBV29-1 and TRBJ1-1, is SAVISQKPSRDICQRGTSLTIQCQVDSQVTMMFWYRQQPGQSLTLIATANQGSEATYESGFVIDKFPISRPNLTFSTLTVSNMSPEDSSIYLCSVEEQGAVVTEAFFGQGTRLTVV.

This clonotype came up many times. The V and J genes are TRBV6-5 and TRBJ2-6; TRBD1 might be the D (6 bases). Germline V gene lookup returns CDR1 MNHEY and CDR2 SVGAGI. The CDR3 contains 16 residues. V shed 5 bases and J shed 2 bases, with 13 bases lying between them. The CDR3 DNA reads as TGTGCCAGCAGTCGCTGGGACACCCCTGGGGCCAACGTCCTGACTTTC. As protein: CASSRWDTPGANVLTF.

In its sample, this clonotype was seen many times. J is TRBJ1-4 and V is TRBV7-9; D is possibly TRBD1 (6 bases). The CDR3 has 15 residues. Germline V gives CDR1 SEHNR, CDR2 FQNEAQ (reference sequence). Deletions cut 5 bases from V and 2 bases from J, with 12 bases between. CDR3: CASSRTDTTNEKLFF. CDR3 nucleotides: TGTGCCAGCAGCCGGACAGACACGACTAATGAAAAACTGTTTTTT.

The chain has TRBV9 and TRBJ2-7; weak D call: TRBD2 (7 bases). This CDR3 is 14 amino acids long. Germline V gene data show CDR1 as SGDLS and CDR2 as YYNGEE. The ends were cut back, 0 bases at V and 5 bases at J, with 12 bases in the middle. The CDR3 bases are TGTGCCAGCAGCGTAGAGGGGGGGTTGCACGAGCAGTACTTC. Protein sequence: CASSVEGGLHEQYF.